Listed below are T cell receptor beta chains from one sample, sequenced in a study of T cells in Graves' hyperthyroidism and ophthalmopathy. In TCRdb, the multiplex PCR reads were re-called with MiXCR into one record per CDR3 protein. This sample has about 400,000 distinct CDR3 sequences, with 13% found just once. Sequenced: blood. Receptor source: a woman between 18 and 29 years old with Graves' hyperthyroidism. CDR3s include the opening cysteine and the closing phenylalanine or tryptophan. The D gene is left open where the match is weak. Part of the rows lack a size; the others show once, few, many or a class for expanded clones.

>TRBV7-9|-|many|TRBJ2-1
CASSTGTSGREQFF
TGTGCCAGCAGCACCGGGACCTCTGGGAGAGAGCAGTTCTTC
>TRBV20-1|-|many|TRBJ1-3
CSARDQPGVGNTIYF
TGCAGTGCTAGAGATCAGCCAGGAGTTGGAAACACCATATATTTT
>TRBV18|-|many|TRBJ1-2
CASSPPGSGQTHYGYTF
TGTGCCAGCTCACCACCGGGTTCAGGTCAGACCCACTATGGCTACACCTTC
>TRBV20-1|-|-|TRBJ1-1
CSARDSGEPNPEAFF
TGCAGTGCTAGAGATTCGGGAGAACCGAACCCTGAAGCTTTCTTT
>TRBV28|-|many|TRBJ1-2
CASGEPGRDGYTF
TGTGCCAGCGGGGAACCGGGACGGGATGGCTACACCTTC
>TRBV6-1|TRBD1|many|TRBJ1-2
CASSKGQRTVNYGYTF
TGTGCCAGCAGTAAGGGACAGCGAACCGTTAACTATGGCTACACCTTC
>TRBV20-1|TRBD1|-|TRBJ1-1
CSARDSGRTGGYTEAFF
TGCAGTGCTAGAGATTCTGGCCGGACAGGGGGCTACACTGAAGCTTTCTTT
>TRBV11-2|TRBD2|-|TRBJ2-5
CASSLEVAGLGETQYF
TGTGCCAGCAGCTTAGAAGTAGCGGGGCTTGGGGAGACCCAGTACTTC
>TRBV28|-|many|TRBJ1-4
CASSFGTLNEKLFF
TGTGCCAGCAGTTTTGGGACACTTAATGAAAAACTGTTTTTT
>TRBV6-1|-|-|TRBJ2-2
CASILPPPTDRGELFF
TGTGCCAGCATCCTACCCCCCCCCACAGACCGCGGGGAGCTGTTTTTT
>TRBV19|-|once|TRBJ1-6
CASNYRDVSPLHF
TGTGCCAGTAATTACAGGGACGTTTCACCCCTCCACTTT
>TRBV20-1|-|few|TRBJ2-5
CSAPEGPPQYF
TGCAGTGCCCCAGAGGGGCCCCCTCAGTACTTC
>TRBV2|-|many|TRBJ1-1
CASGGMYTEAFF
TGTGCCAGCGGGGGAATGTACACTGAAGCTTTCTTT
>TRBV5-1|-|-|TRBJ2-5
CAGSFGGHEETQYF
TGCGCCGGCAGCTTCGGGGGACACGAGGAGACCCAGTACTTC
>TRBV3-1|-|many|TRBJ1-1
CASSQVNRWKTEAFF
TGTGCCAGCAGCCAAGTAAACAGGTGGAAGACTGAAGCTTTCTTT
>TRBV20-1|-|many|TRBJ2-3
CSASNGEETDTQYF
TGCAGTGCTAGTAACGGGGAAGAGACAGATACGCAGTATTTT
>TRBV6-2/TRBV6-3|-|many|TRBJ1-5
CASSYEWGPYQPQHF
TGTGCCAGCAGTTACGAATGGGGGCCCTATCAGCCCCAGCATTTT
>TRBV12-3/TRBV12-4|-|many|TRBJ1-1
CASRRAQGASEAFF
TGTGCCAGCAGGCGTGCACAGGGTGCGAGTGAAGCTTTCTTT
>TRBV7-9|TRBD1|many|TRBJ1-2
CASSSPQGAEGYTF
TGTGCCAGCAGCTCTCCACAGGGGGCGGAAGGCTACACCTTC
>TRBV19|TRBD2|many|TRBJ2-3
CASSRRLAGGPDTQYF
TGTGCCAGTAGTAGAAGACTAGCGGGAGGGCCAGATACGCAGTATTTT
>TRBV5-1|TRBD2|many|TRBJ2-5
CASSGAGGQETQYF
TGCGCCAGCAGCGGCGCGGGGGGCCAAGAGACCCAGTACTTC
>TRBV7-9|-|few|TRBJ1-3
CASSLATATSGNTIYF
TGTGCCAGCAGCTTAGCGACAGCGACCTCTGGAAACACCATATATTTT